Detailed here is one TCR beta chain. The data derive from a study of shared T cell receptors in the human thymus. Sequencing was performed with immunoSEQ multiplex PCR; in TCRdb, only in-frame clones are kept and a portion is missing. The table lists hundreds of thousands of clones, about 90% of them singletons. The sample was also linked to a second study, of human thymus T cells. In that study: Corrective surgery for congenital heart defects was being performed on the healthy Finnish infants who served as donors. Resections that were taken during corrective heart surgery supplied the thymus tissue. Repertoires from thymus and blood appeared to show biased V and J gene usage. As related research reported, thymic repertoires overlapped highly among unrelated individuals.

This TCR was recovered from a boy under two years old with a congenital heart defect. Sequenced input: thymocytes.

The CDR3 is CASSELTQPGLAGEETQYF. CDR3 nucleotide sequence: TGTGCCAGCAGTGAGCTTACCCAGCCGGGACTAGCGGGAGAAGAGACCCAGTACTTC. This chain connects TRBV2 to TRBJ2-5, with 14 bases aligning to TRBD2. In germline, CDR1 is SNHLY, CDR2 FYNNEI. CDR3 length: 19 residues. The ends lost 3 bases at V and 3 bases at J; junction bases unmatched: 12.